This T cell receptor beta chain was identified during a study of OX40 agonist ivuxolimab in advanced cancers. Repertoires were generated with immunoSEQ multiplex PCR, while TCRdb's copy carries only in-frame clones and drops some. The repertoire includes around 33,000 clones, roughly 85% of them detected once, and around 2.5% sits in the top ten. In germline, CDR1 is LGHNA, CDR2 YSLEER. The ends were cut back, 1 base at V and 6 bases at J, with 10 bases in the middle. This CDR3 contains 14 residues. General study results and limits: Partial responders at 0.1-3.0 mg/kg had among the lowest clonal expansion. CD4+ and CD8+ blood T cells expanded clonally by week 6 at 0.1 to 3.0 mg/kg. Which antigen the expanded peripheral T cells recognized is unknown. Relative to CD4+ cells, CD8+ T cells on average had more expanded clones.

Concerning this clone: Its specificity is unknown.

This receptor was taken from an adult with an advanced solid tumor such as melanoma, head and neck, liver or kidney cancer. This chain connects TRBV4-3 to TRBJ1-3; D remains ambiguous. Sequences were derived from CD4+ or CD8+ T cells sorted from blood, sampled in a trial of the OX40 agonist ivuxolimab. CDR3 nucleotides: TGCGCCAGCAGCCAAGGCTTCTCTTCAAACACCATATATTTT. As protein: CASSQGFSSNTIYF.